Below, 19 T cell receptor beta chains from the same sample are listed, as sequenced in a study of cytomegalovirus exposure and HLA in healthy donors. Use of 60 Vbeta and 13 Jbeta primers characterized the PCR. TCRdb's table, derived via immunoSEQ multiplex PCR, lists solely in-frame clones and lacks some. The sample shows 90,000 to 150,000 clones, approximately 80% of them seen only once. The sample was PBMCs. The receptors were sampled from a woman in her late teens or twenties in good health and CMV-seronegative.

This clone is medium-sized (0.01 to 0.1%) within its sample. The chain recombines TRBV6-1 with TRBJ2-7; D is perhaps TRBD1 (5 bases). Trimming took off 4 bases at V and 0 bases at J, with 10 bases between the two ends. The CDR3 length is 14 residues. CDR1 is MNHNS, CDR2 SASEGT, per germline. The CDR3 is CASSGRGSSYEQYF. The CDR3, as DNA: TGTGCCAGCAGTGGTAGGGGAAGCTCCTACGAGCAGTACTTC.

The chain has TRBV6-5 and TRBJ2-7; 8 bases are a match to TRBD2. The germline CDR1 and CDR2 sequences are MNHEY and SVGAGI. CDR3 length equals 15 residues. After removal of 2 bases from V and 1 base from J, the junction contained 4 bases not matched to a gene. CDR3 sequence: CASSYAGGPSYEQYF. The CDR3, as DNA: TGTGCCAGCAGTTACGCGGGAGGCCCGTCCTACGAGCAGTACTTC.

The chain couples TRBV20-1 to TRBJ1-1, with D perhaps matching TRBD1 (6 bases). V lost 6 bases, J lost 7 bases, and 9 bases lay in between. The CDR3 spans 10 residues. Per the germline V gene, CDR1 is DFQATT and CDR2 is SNEGSKA (reference sequence). The CDR3 region is CSALDSEAFF. The DNA for the CDR3 is TGCAGTGCCCTGGACAGTGAAGCTTTCTTT.

This chain links TRBV5-1 with TRBJ1-5; 9 positions agree with TRBD1. With V trimmed by 5 bases and J by 6 bases, 6 bases remained unmatched. The CDR3 sequence is 14 residues long. CDR1 is SGHRS and CDR2 is YFSETQ in the germline V gene. CDR3 bases: TGCGCCAGCAGTCGGGACAGGGACAGTCAGCCCCAGCATTTT. Translated, it gives CASSRDRDSQPQHF.

This clone was counted only a few times. The CDR3 spells CASSSPLGYTF. In nucleotides, the CDR3 is TGTGCCAGCAGTTCTCCTCTGGGCTACACCTTC. The chain couples TRBV6-6 to TRBJ1-2; unclear D gene. Germline V lookup: CDR1 MNHNY, CDR2 SVGAGI (reference sequence). This CDR3 comprises 11 residues. Trimming stripped 4 bases from V and 8 bases from J, with 8 bases between.

In DNA, the CDR3 is TGCAGCGGGCAGGGGGCAGAGGAGCAGTTCTTC. Protein product: CSGQGAEEQFF. The V gene is TRBV29-1, the J gene TRBJ2-1; TRBD1 aligns across 8 bases. CDR1 and CDR2 from the germline V gene are SQVTM and ANQGSEA. CDR3 length: 11 residues. With 7 bases clipped from V and 10 bases from J, the junction kept 6 bases outside the gene matches.

The rearrangement joins TRBV6-5 to TRBJ2-7, with 7 bases lining up with TRBD1. Germline assignment: CDR1 MNHEY and CDR2 SVGAGI. Trimming removed 0 bases from V and 3 bases from J; junction bases left unmatched: 5. This CDR3 is built from 15 residues. CDR3 DNA sequence: TGTGCCAGCAGTTACTCCGGACAGGCAGGCTACGAGCAGTACTTC. Its protein product is CASSYSGQAGYEQYF.

The chain recombines TRBV27 with TRBJ2-7; 9 bases are shared with TRBD2. CDR3 size: 14 residues. CDR1 and CDR2 (germline): MNHEY, SMNVEV (reference sequence). Trimming at V came to 4 bases and at J to 6 bases, leaving 7 bases not matched to a gene. For the CDR3, the DNA is TGTGCCAGCAGTTCCCAGGGACTAGCTTCCGAGCAGTACTTC. Translation: CASSSQGLASEQYF.

J is TRBJ2-1 and V is TRBV6-6; possibly TRBD2 for D (6 bases). Germline V gene data show CDR1 as MNHNY and CDR2 as SVGAGI (reference sequence). Trimming took off 2 bases at V and 7 bases at J, with 12 bases between the two ends. The CDR3 runs to 14 residues. The CDR3 bases are TGTGCCAGCAGTTACGAGGGAGGAAGTAATGAGCAGTTCTTC. It translates to CASSYEGGSNEQFF.

A single count supports this clone. The rearrangement joins TRBV7-3 to TRBJ2-3; 9 bases are shared with TRBD2. With V trimmed by 2 bases and J by 6 bases, 6 bases remained unmatched. Germline loops: CDR1 SGHTA, CDR2 FQGTGA. The CDR3 covers 15 residues. The CDR3 loop reads CASSLRRGGRDTQYF. The DNA of the CDR3 is TGTGCCAGCAGCTTACGGCGGGGGGGGAGGGATACGCAGTATTTT. The full variable domain, in which reference TRBV7-3 and TRBJ2-3 provide the parts outside the CDR3, is GAGVSQTPSNKVTEKGKYVELRCDPISGHTALYWYRQSLGQGPEFLIYFQGTGAADDSGLPNDRFFAVRPEGSVSTLKIQRTERGDSAVYLCASSLRRGGRDTQYFGPGTRLTVL.

The chain combines TRBV15 with TRBJ1-4; 7 positions agree with TRBD1. Germline V CDR1 and CDR2: LNHNV, YYDKDF (reference sequence). V dropped 2 bases and J dropped 16; count of bases not matched to a gene: 7. The CDR3 has 12 amino acids. The CDR3 reads CATSRLDRVQFF. The CDR3 DNA is TGTGCCACCAGCAGACTAGACAGGGTGCAGTTTTTT.

V gene TRBV4-1 combines with J gene TRBJ2-5; 8 bases match TRBD2. The DNA end lines up better with TRBJ2-7; the J call may be wrong. The CDR3 is 15 residues long. Germline lookup yields CDR1 MGHRA and CDR2 YSYEKL. CDR3 region: CASSQVQRETDEQYF. Written as DNA, the CDR3 is TGCGCCAGCAGCCAAGTCCAGCGGGAGACCGACGAGCAGTACTTC.

J is TRBJ2-3 and V is TRBV25-1, with 10 bases that match TRBD2. CDR1 is MGHDK, CDR2 SYGVNS, per germline. The CDR3 has 15 residues. V lost 2 bases to trimming and J lost 10 bases; unmatched junction nucleotides: 9. The CDR3 nucleotides are TGTGCCAGCAGTGAAGGGGGGGCTAGCGGGGGTTCGCAGTATTTT. Its protein is CASSEGGASGGSQYF.

The chain employs TRBV4-1 and TRBJ1-5; D gene unclear. This CDR3 is built from 13 residues. V lost 0 bases and J lost 3, with 3 bases in between. Germline V gene data show CDR1 as MGHRA and CDR2 as YSYEKL. The CDR3 nucleotides are TGCGCCAGCAGCCAAGACCTCAATCAGCCCCAGCATTTT. Translation: CASSQDLNQPQHF.

The gene calls are TRBV5-1 and TRBJ2-7; weak D call: TRBD2 (6 bases). In germline, CDR1 is SGHRS, CDR2 YFSETQ. The length of the CDR3 is 16 residues. Deletions cut 4 bases from V and 0 bases from J, with 17 bases between. Written as DNA, the CDR3 is TGCGCCAGCAGCCTGGGGGGTAGCGCACCCTCCTACGAGCAGTACTTC. Protein product: CASSLGGSAPSYEQYF.

The rearrangement joins TRBV7-6 to TRBJ1-4; TRBD1 matches 8 bases. Germline V gene lookup returns CDR1 SGHVS and CDR2 FNYEAQ. This CDR3 has 18 amino acids. After removal of 6 bases from V and 7 bases from J, the junction contained 19 bases not matched to a gene. CDR3 nucleotide sequence: TGTGCCAGCAGTTACTTATCCCCTCGTGGGACAGGTGGTGAAAAACTGTTTTTT. It encodes CASSYLSPRGTGGEKLFF. The full variable domain, its missing parts supplied by reference TRBV7-6 and TRBJ1-4, is GAGVSQSPRYKVTKRGQDVALRCDPISGHVSLYWYRQALGQGPEFLTYFNYEAQQDKSGLPNDRFSAERPEGSISTLTIQRTEQRDSAMYRCASSYLSPRGTGGEKLFFGSGTQLSVL.

This clone is a singleton in its sample. The CDR3: CASSLVANEKLFF. The CDR3 nucleotides read TGCGCCAGCAGCTTGGTCGCTAATGAAAAACTGTTTTTT. V usage is TRBV5-1 and J usage is TRBJ1-4; D remains ambiguous. Germline V lookup: CDR1 SGHRS, CDR2 YFSETQ. The CDR3 totals 13 residues. The germline V and J ends were trimmed by 0 bases and 3 bases, with 3 bases remaining between them.

This rearrangement joins TRBV28 to TRBJ2-1, with 8 bases identical to TRBD1. Germline CDR1 and CDR2: MDHEN and SYDVKM. This CDR3 is 14 amino acids long. J was trimmed by 5 bases and V by 4 bases; bases with no gene match: 4. The CDR3 coding sequence is TGTGCCAGCAGTTGGGACAGGCGTAACAATGAGCAGTTCTTC. Residues: CASSWDRRNNEQFF.

Only a few counts were recorded for this clone. The rearrangement joins TRBV7-3 to TRBJ2-2; 8 bases agree with TRBD1. V was clipped by 2 bases and J by 2 bases; unmatched bases: 4. The CDR3 totals 16 residues. Per germline, CDR1 SGHTA and CDR2 FQGTGA. The DNA for the CDR3 is TGTGCCAGCAGCTTAGGAGGACAGGGTAACACCGGGGAGCTGTTTTTT. The encoded protein is CASSLGGQGNTGELFF.